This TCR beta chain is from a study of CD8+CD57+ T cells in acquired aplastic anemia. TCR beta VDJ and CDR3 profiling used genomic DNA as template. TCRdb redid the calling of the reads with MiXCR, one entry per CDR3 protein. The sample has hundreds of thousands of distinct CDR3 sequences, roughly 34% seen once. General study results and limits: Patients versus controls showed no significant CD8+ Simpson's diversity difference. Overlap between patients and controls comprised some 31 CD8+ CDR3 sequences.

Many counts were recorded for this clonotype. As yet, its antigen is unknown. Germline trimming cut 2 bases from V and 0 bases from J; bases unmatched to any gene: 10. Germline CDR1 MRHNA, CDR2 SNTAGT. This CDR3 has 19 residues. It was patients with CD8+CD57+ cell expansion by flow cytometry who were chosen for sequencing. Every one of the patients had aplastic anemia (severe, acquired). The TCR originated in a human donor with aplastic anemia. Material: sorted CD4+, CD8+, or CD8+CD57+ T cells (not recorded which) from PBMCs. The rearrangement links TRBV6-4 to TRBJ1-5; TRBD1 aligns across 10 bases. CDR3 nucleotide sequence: TGTGCCAGCAGTGACATGTTGACAGGGGGCGTCTATAGCAATCAGCCCCAGCATTTT. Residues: CASSDMLTGGVYSNQPQHF.